The T cell receptor (beta chain) under discussion was sequenced for a study of T cell repertoires in cytomegalovirus infection. The V gene lost 0 bases and the J gene lost 8 bases, with 7 bases spanning the gap. The CDR3 contains 12 residues. Germline CDR1 and CDR2: SGHVS and FQNEAQ. This clonotype was recorded at least ten times. Each CDR3 protein is one row after TCRdb ran MiXCR on the reads. This table holds around 100,000 distinct CDR3 sequences, approximately 17% found once. The specimen was PBMCs. This clonotype originated in a human donor in good health (CMV status not recorded). Some clones in this sample may be carry-over from other donors' samples. The rearrangement links TRBV7-8 to TRBJ2-5, with D uncertain. CDR3 sequence reads: CASSLAQHTQYF. Written as DNA, the CDR3 is TGTGCCAGCAGCTTAGCGCAGCATACCCAGTACTTC.